These 24 T cell receptor beta chains were sequenced from one sample in a study of blood T cell repertoires in COVID-19. Assay used: immunoSEQ multiplex PCR; TCRdb lists only in-frame clones, some missing. Altogether more than 200,000 clones are present, 80% to 90% being singletons, with the ten largest covering 3.7%. Input material: PBMCs or T cells enriched from blood (not recorded which). The source is a woman aged 30 to 39 who had been exposed to COVID-19.

This chain joins TRBV19 and TRBJ1-6; tentatively, D is TRBD1 (6 bases). CDR3 length equals 14 residues. V was trimmed by 4 bases and J by 8 bases, leaving 12 bases between them. The germline gives CDR1 LNHDA, CDR2 SQIVND (reference sequence). CDR3 sequence: CASSSAGAYSPLHF. The CDR3 DNA reads as TGTGCCAGTAGTAGCGCAGGGGCCTATTCACCCCTCCACTTT.

The rearrangement uses TRBV5-6 and TRBJ2-1; D uncertain. This CDR3 has 19 amino acids. Germline-derived CDR1 and CDR2 are SGHDT and YYEEEE. Trimming pared 1 base from V and 0 bases from J, leaving 20 bases between. The CDR3 sequence: CASSLFLPRGLLSYNEQFF. The CDR3, as DNA: TGTGCCAGCAGCTTGTTCCTTCCGCGCGGCCTCCTCTCCTACAATGAGCAGTTCTTC.

This clone was counted once. The chain uses TRBV5-4 and TRBJ1-6, with 8 bases that match TRBD1. The CDR3 is 14 amino acids. CDR1 and CDR2 from the germline V gene are SGHNT and YYREEE (reference sequence). V lost 4 bases to trimming and J lost 8 bases; unmatched junction nucleotides: 5. The CDR3 is CASSPGQAYSPLHF. In DNA, the CDR3 is TGTGCCAGCAGCCCGGGACAGGCTTATTCACCCCTCCACTTT.

The rearrangement links TRBV21-1 to TRBJ2-1; the DNA was not used to check the table's D call, TRBD2. TRBV21-1 is described as a pseudogene. CDR3 size: 15 residues. The CDR3 DNA follows: TGTGCCAGCAACGTTGGGCGGGCTTCCTACAATGAGCAGTTCTTC. It is translated as CASNVGRASYNEQFF.

The table lists this clone with a count of one. The V and J genes are TRBV3-1 (or the pseudogene TRBV3-2) and TRBJ2-1; D unresolved. Germline-derived CDR1 and CDR2 are LGHDT and YNNKEL (reference sequence). The V end was cut by 5 bases, the J end by 0 bases, with 8 bases between. This CDR3 is 14 amino acids long. The CDR3 DNA is TGTGCCAGCAGCGGAGAGAGCTCCTACAATGAGCAGTTCTTC. Its translation is CASSGESSYNEQFF.

The CDR3 bases are TGTGCCAGCAGTTACGGCAGGGGGTACCAAGAGACCCAGTACTTC. Its translation: CASSYGRGYQETQYF. The rearrangement links TRBV6-5 to TRBJ2-5, with TRBD1 matching over 7 bases. The CDR3 length is 15 residues. Looked up from germline, CDR1 is MNHEY and CDR2 is SVGAGI. With 2 bases clipped from V and 0 bases from J, the junction kept 3 bases outside the gene matches.

V is TRBV19 and J is TRBJ1-6; 8 bases match TRBD1. This CDR3 has 14 amino acids. Looked up from germline, CDR1 is LNHDA and CDR2 is SQIVND (reference sequence). After removal of 4 bases from V and 6 bases from J, the junction contained 2 bases not matched to a gene. The CDR3 protein is CASSTTGGNSPLHF. CDR3 sequence (DNA): TGTGCCAGTAGTACCACAGGGGGTAATTCACCCCTCCACTTT.

This chain joins TRBV7-2 and TRBJ2-1, with D maybe TRBD2 (6 bases). V was shortened by 2 bases and J by 7 bases, with 18 bases between the two germline ends. Germline CDR1 and CDR2: SGHTA and FQGNSA. This CDR3 has 16 residues. CDR3 nucleotide sequence: TGTGCCAGCAGCTTATTGAGCGGGTCCCCCGGGAATGAGCAGTTCTTC. Translation: CASSLLSGSPGNEQFF.

The chain is built from TRBV30 and TRBJ2-7; 12 bases agree with TRBD2. This CDR3 is 17 amino acids long. J lost 7 bases, V lost 1 base, and 14 bases had no gene match. The germline V gene encodes CDR1 GTSNPN and CDR2 SVGIG (reference sequence). The CDR3 nucleotides are TGTGCCTGGAGTGGCCGGACTGGGACTAGCGGGCTCGGGGAGCAGTACTTC. Its translation: CAWSGRTGTSGLGEQYF.

This chain joins TRBV2 and TRBJ1-2, with 8 bases aligning to TRBD1. Per germline, CDR1 SNHLY and CDR2 FYNNEI. V gave up 6 bases and J gave up 6 bases; unmatched junction bases: 0. The CDR3 totals 11 residues. CDR3 in DNA: TGTGCCAGCAGGACAGGGGATGGCTACACCTTC. It translates to CASRTGDGYTF.

J is TRBJ1-5 and V is TRBV30, with D possibly TRBD1 on 5 matching bases. Trimming cost V 0 bases and J 2 bases, with 8 bases left between them. The V gene's germline CDR1 is GTSNPN and CDR2 SVGIG (reference sequence). The CDR3 sequence is 14 residues long. The CDR3 here is CAWSVLGGNQPQHF. The CDR3 bases are TGTGCCTGGAGTGTTTTAGGGGGCAATCAGCCCCAGCATTTT.

This chain links TRBV19 with TRBJ1-2, with D unclear. The CDR3 has 15 residues. Germline CDR1 reads LNHDA; CDR2 reads SQIVND (reference sequence). Trimming stripped 5 bases from V and 0 bases from J, with 13 bases between. DNA for the CDR3: TGTGCCAGTAGTCCCAGCCTGGGAGCTAACTATGGCTACACCTTC. Encoded protein: CASSPSLGANYGYTF.

The chain employs TRBV3-1 (or the pseudogene TRBV3-2) and TRBJ1-5; no clear D. The V gene's germline CDR1 is LGHDT and CDR2 YNNKEL (reference sequence). The CDR3 covers 13 residues. V was clipped by 3 bases and J by 6 bases, with 9 bases between them. The CDR3 loop is CASSHRDGQPQHF. The CDR3 region has the DNA TGTGCCAGCAGCCATCGCGATGGTCAGCCCCAGCATTTT.

This clone has a count of ten or more. The rearrangement uses TRBV13 and TRBJ1-1; maybe TRBD1 (5 bases). Trimming removed 2 bases from V and 0 bases from J, with 16 bases in between. CDR1 is PRHDT and CDR2 is FYEKMQ in the germline V gene (reference sequence). CDR3 size: 17 residues. The CDR3 reads CASSLYNGGMMNTEAFF. In nucleotides, the CDR3 is TGTGCCAGCAGCTTATATAACGGGGGGATGATGAACACTGAAGCTTTCTTT.

The chain carries TRBV15 and TRBJ2-1; 13 bases fit TRBD2. The V segment lost 5 bases and the J segment 13 bases; nucleotides outside the gene matches: 5. This CDR3 region has 13 residues. Germline lookup yields CDR1 LNHNV and CDR2 YYDKDF (reference sequence). The CDR3 is CATSGRTSGSQFF. DNA of the CDR3: TGTGCCACCAGCGGCCGGACTAGCGGGAGTCAGTTCTTC.

Notes on this clone: Other DNA sequences from this sample encode an identical CDR3 as well. V and J are TRBV19 and TRBJ1-1; D call uncertain. The CDR3 consists of 13 residues. Trimming removed 3 bases from V and 1 base from J, with 6 bases in between. Germline values: CDR1 LNHDA, CDR2 SQIVND (reference sequence). The CDR3 DNA follows: TGTGCCAGTAGTATTAGTGGGAACACTGAAGCTTTCTTT. It specifies CASSISGNTEAFF.

V gene TRBV21-1 combines with J gene TRBJ2-3; the DNA was not compared with TRBD2, the D call given in the table. TRBV21-1 is a listed pseudogene. The CDR3 sequence is 21 residues long. The CDR3 DNA reads TGTGCCAGCAGCAAGGAGAACGGGGTAATGTGGGCCGCGAGTAGCACAGATACGCAGTATTTT. The encoded protein is CASSKENGVMWAASSTDTQYF.

V gene TRBV28 combines with J gene TRBJ2-1, with D perhaps TRBD2 (6 bases). This CDR3 has 14 residues. V lost 10 bases, J lost 7 bases, and 20 bases lay in between. Germline values: CDR1 MDHEN, CDR2 SYDVKM. In nucleotides, the CDR3 is TGTGCCACTTCTTGGGGAGGCCCAGGGAATGAGCAGTTCTTC. Translated, it gives CATSWGGPGNEQFF.

This clone was recorded once. The rearrangement links TRBV11-2 to TRBJ2-2, with D perhaps TRBD1 (5 bases). V was shortened by 5 bases and J by 1 base, with 8 bases between the two germline ends. This CDR3 contains 14 residues. Germline V gives CDR1 SGHAT, CDR2 FQNNGV. The CDR3 region has the DNA TGTGCCAGCAGCGCTGACAGGAACACCGGGGAGCTGTTTTTT. It yields the protein CASSADRNTGELFF.

The CDR3 DNA reads TGTGCCAGTAGCTTCGGAGCCCTCAATCAGCCCCAGCATTTT. Encoded protein: CASSFGALNQPQHF. The rearrangement links TRBV19 to TRBJ1-5; the D is unclear. Trimming removed 6 bases from V and 3 bases from J, with 12 bases in between. This CDR3 region has 14 residues. Germline loops: CDR1 LNHDA, CDR2 SQIVND (reference sequence).

This clone appeared once. The J gene is TRBJ2-1, the V gene TRBV4-2, with TRBD2 matching over 11 bases. The CDR3 length is 16 residues. J gave up 7 bases and V 4 bases, and 9 bases lay outside the gene matches. The germline V gene encodes CDR1 LGHNA and CDR2 YNFKEQ. The CDR3 DNA reads TGTGCCAGCAGCCCTAGCCTAGCGGGAGGTCGTAATGAGCAGTTCTTC. It is translated as CASSPSLAGGRNEQFF.

The V and J genes are TRBV11-3 and TRBJ2-7; tentatively, D is TRBD1 (6 bases). Trimming took off 0 bases at V and 1 base at J, with 13 bases between the two ends. The CDR3 sequence is 16 residues long. Germline CDR1 and CDR2: SGHNT and YENEEA. The CDR3 bases are TGTGCCAGCAGCTTAGATCGGCTAACAGGGTCCTACGAGCAGTACTTC. Its translation: CASSLDRLTGSYEQYF.

The V call is TRBV7-9, the J call TRBJ2-3; 9 nucleotides agree with TRBD1. The CDR3 is made up of 17 amino acids. Unmatched junction bases numbered 11, after V lost 4 bases and J lost 3 bases. Looked up from germline, CDR1 is SEHNR and CDR2 is FQNEAQ (reference sequence). The DNA for the CDR3 is TGTGCCAGCAGCTCTTATACCGGGACAGGGTATACAGATACGCAGTATTTT. As protein: CASSSYTGTGYTDTQYF.

CDR3 in DNA: TGCGCCAGCAGCCCTAGCGGGGCCTACAATGAGCAGTTCTTC. This codes for CASSPSGAYNEQFF. This rearrangement joins TRBV5-1 to TRBJ2-1; 9 nucleotides match TRBD2. This CDR3 is built from 14 residues. The V gene end was trimmed by 4 bases and the J gene end by 2 bases; junction bases not matched to a gene: 1. Germline CDR1 SGHRS, CDR2 YFSETQ.